The rows below give T cell receptor beta chains drawn from one sample of a study of response to subunit inactivated influenza vaccine. Via MiXCR, TCRdb re-called the RT-PCR reads, giving one row per CDR3 protein. The table lists 610,000 or so distinct CDR3 sequences, 13% to 15% of them singletons, with over 8.5% in the top ten. The sample in question was PBMCs from blood, obtained approximately 13 days after vaccination. The receptor set was obtained from a man between 45 and 60 years old who received an inactivated influenza vaccine. Both conserved end residues are trimmed from each CDR3. The order of the fields is V gene, D gene, J gene, CDR3 protein. The D gene is left open where the match is weak.

TRBV20-1	TRBD2	TRBJ2-1	SAEHSGLSQF
TRBV27	-	TRBJ2-1	ASSREGESYNEQF
TRBV7-2	-	TRBJ1-1	ASSLAQRAARGGNTEAF
TRBV5-1	-	TRBJ2-7	ASSLSQGYEQY
TRBV6-5	TRBD1	TRBJ2-1	AASGGYEQF
TRBV7-9	-	TRBJ1-4	ASTTNEKLF
TRBV5-1	TRBD1	TRBJ1-4	ASSSGQGEKLF
TRBV5-6	TRBD2	TRBJ2-1	ASSDGASGNYEQF
TRBV20-1	TRBD1	TRBJ1-5	SARAVTGSPQPQH
TRBV20-1	TRBD2	TRBJ2-1	SAIAGISSYNEQF
TRBV20-1	-	TRBJ2-7	SATNQGYEQY
TRBV20-1	-	TRBJ2-2	SARGGTGTGELF
TRBV2	-	TRBJ2-3	ASRRGGGQHHTDTQY
TRBV7-9	-	TRBJ1-6	ASSLQNRANSPLH
TRBV12-3/TRBV12-4	TRBD1	TRBJ2-3	ASSSPGQGEGTQY
TRBV28	-	TRBJ2-7	ASSLPFPPYEQY
TRBV20-1	TRBD2	TRBJ2-7	SASGGRASYEQY